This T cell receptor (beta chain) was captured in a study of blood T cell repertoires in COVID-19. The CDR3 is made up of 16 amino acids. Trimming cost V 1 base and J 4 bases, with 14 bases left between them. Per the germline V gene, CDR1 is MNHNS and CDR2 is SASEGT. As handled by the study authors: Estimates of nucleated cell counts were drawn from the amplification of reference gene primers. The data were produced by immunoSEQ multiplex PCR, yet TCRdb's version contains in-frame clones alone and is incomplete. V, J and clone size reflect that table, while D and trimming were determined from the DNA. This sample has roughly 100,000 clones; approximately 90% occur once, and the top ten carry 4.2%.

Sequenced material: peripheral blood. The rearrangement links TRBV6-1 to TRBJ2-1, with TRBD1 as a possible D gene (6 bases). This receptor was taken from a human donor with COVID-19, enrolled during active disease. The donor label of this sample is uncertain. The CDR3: CASSEERGTLYNEQFF. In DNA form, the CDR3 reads TGTGCCAGCAGTGAAGAGAGGGGGACCCTTTACAATGAGCAGTTCTTC.